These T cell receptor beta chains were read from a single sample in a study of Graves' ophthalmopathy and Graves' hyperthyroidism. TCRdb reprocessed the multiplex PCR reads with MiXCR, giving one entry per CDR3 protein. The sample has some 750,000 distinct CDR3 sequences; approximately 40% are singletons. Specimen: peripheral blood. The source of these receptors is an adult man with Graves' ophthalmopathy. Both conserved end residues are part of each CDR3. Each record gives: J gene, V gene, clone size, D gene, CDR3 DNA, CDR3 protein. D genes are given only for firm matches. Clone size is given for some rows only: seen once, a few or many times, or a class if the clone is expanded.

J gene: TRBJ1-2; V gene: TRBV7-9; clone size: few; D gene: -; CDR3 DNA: TGTGCCAGCAGCCGAGCAGGGAACTATGGCTACACCTTC; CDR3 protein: CASSRAGNYGYTF
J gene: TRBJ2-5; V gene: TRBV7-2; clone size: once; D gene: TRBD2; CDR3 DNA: TGTGCCAGCAGCCTTAGCGGGGGGTCGGAGGCCCAATACTTC; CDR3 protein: CASSLSGGSEAQYF
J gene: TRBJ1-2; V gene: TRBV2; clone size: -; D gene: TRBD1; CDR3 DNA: TGTGCCTGGAGCAACCGAGGTACAGGGGACTATGGCTACACCTTC; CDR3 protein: CAWSNRGTGDYGYTF
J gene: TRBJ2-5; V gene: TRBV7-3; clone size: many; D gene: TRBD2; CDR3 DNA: TGTGCCAGCAGCTTAACTAGCGGGGGGTCCCAGTACTTC; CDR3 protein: CASSLTSGGSQYF
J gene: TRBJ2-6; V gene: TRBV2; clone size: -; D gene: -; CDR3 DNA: TGTGCCAGCAGGGCCGCCTTGAGGTCTGGGGCCAACGTCCTGACTTTC; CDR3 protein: CASRAALRSGANVLTF
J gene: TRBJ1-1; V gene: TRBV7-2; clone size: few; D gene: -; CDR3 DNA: TGTGCCAGCAGCTTAACAGCGTTCGGCACTGAAGCTTTCTTT; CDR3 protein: CASSLTAFGTEAFF
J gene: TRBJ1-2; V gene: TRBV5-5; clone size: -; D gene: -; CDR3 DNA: TGTGCCAGCAGCTTGGTTCAGGGCCCGAGCGGCTACACCTTC; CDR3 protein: CASSLVQGPSGYTF
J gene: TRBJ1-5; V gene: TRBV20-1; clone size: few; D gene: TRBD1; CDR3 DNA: TGCAGTGTCGAACAGGGGTTGGATCAGCCCCAGCATTTT; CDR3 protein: CSVEQGLDQPQHF
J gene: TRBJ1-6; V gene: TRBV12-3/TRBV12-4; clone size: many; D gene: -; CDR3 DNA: TGTGCCAGCAGTTTTGGGATGAATTCACCCCTCCACTTT; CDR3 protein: CASSFGMNSPLHF
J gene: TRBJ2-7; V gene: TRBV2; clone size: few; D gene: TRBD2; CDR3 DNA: TGTGCCAGCAGGCCAAGCGGGGGTCCCTACGAGCAGTACTTC; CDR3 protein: CASRPSGGPYEQYF
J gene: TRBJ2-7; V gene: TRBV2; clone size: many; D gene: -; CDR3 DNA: TGTGCCAGCAGTGTCACGGGACACAAGCCACTCTCCTACGAGCAGTACTTC; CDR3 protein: CASSVTGHKPLSYEQYF
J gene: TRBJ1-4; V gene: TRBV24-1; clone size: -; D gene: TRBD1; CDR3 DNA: TGTGCCACCAGGGCTACAGGGGCGGCGTTAAATGAAAAACTGTTTTTT; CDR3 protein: CATRATGAALNEKLFF
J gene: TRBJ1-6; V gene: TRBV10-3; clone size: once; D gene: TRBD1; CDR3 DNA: TGTGCCAGCAGTCCGGAAAGAACAGGGGGGGATTCACCCCTCCACTTT; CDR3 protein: CASSPERTGGDSPLHF
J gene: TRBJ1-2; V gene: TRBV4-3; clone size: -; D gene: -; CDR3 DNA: TGCGCCAGCAGCCAAAGAACGTGGGACCGGTCTAGGGGCTACACCTTC; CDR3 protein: CASSQRTWDRSRGYTF
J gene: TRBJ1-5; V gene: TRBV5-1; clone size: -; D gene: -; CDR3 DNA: TGTGCCAGCAGCTTGTCAGGGTTGGCCCAGAAGCCCCAGCATTTT; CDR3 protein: CASSLSGLAQKPQHF
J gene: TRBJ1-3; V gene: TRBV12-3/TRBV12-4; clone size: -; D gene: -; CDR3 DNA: TGTGCCAGCCGCGTTTTTGGGGGGACTTCTGGAAACACCATATATTTT; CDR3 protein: CASRVFGGTSGNTIYF